Listed below are T cell receptor beta chains from one sample, sequenced in a study of T cell responses to AZD1222 COVID-19 vaccine. Sequencing was performed with immunoSEQ multiplex PCR; in TCRdb, only in-frame clones are kept and a portion is missing. The sample contains more than 90,000 clones, more than 75% of which appear only once. This specimen was peripheral blood, taken 28 days after the second AZD1222 dose. The receptors shown here come from an adult who received the AZD1222 COVID-19 vaccine. Both conserved end residues are part of each CDR3. The D gene is left open where the match is weak. Some rows have no size entry. The others give once, few or many, or a class for an expanded clone.

v_call: TRBV7-3; j_call: TRBJ2-3; d_call: .; clone_size: .; cdr3_aa: CASSPRLPTDTQYF; cdr3_nt: TGTGCCAGCAGCCCTAGACTTCCCACAGATACGCAGTATTTT
v_call: TRBV9; j_call: TRBJ2-3; d_call: .; clone_size: .; cdr3_aa: CASSKDALDTQYF; cdr3_nt: TGTGCCAGCAGCAAGGACGCCTTAGATACGCAGTATTTT
v_call: TRBV5-5; j_call: TRBJ1-1; d_call: .; clone_size: .; cdr3_aa: CASSISTGNTEAFF; cdr3_nt: TGTGCCAGCAGTATCTCTACAGGGAACACTGAAGCTTTCTTT
v_call: TRBV19; j_call: TRBJ1-1; d_call: TRBD1; clone_size: .; cdr3_aa: CASTATGYEGNTEAFF; cdr3_nt: TGTGCCAGTACTGCGACAGGGTACGAGGGGAACACTGAAGCTTTCTTT
v_call: TRBV7-9; j_call: TRBJ2-7; d_call: TRBD2; clone_size: .; cdr3_aa: CASSLYGRGGAYEQYF; cdr3_nt: TGTGCCAGCAGCTTATATGGGCGCGGGGGGGCCTACGAGCAGTACTTC
v_call: TRBV5-1; j_call: TRBJ1-2; d_call: TRBD1; clone_size: .; cdr3_aa: CASSLPTGGGGYTF; cdr3_nt: TGCGCCAGCAGCTTGCCGACAGGGGGCGGAGGCTACACCTTC
v_call: TRBV6-5; j_call: TRBJ2-5; d_call: .; clone_size: .; cdr3_aa: CASSPFGGETQYF; cdr3_nt: TGTGCCAGCAGTCCCTTCGGTGGGGAGACCCAGTACTTC
v_call: TRBV28; j_call: TRBJ1-2; d_call: .; clone_size: once; cdr3_aa: CASSKSGQGYGYTF; cdr3_nt: TGTGCCAGCAGTAAATCGGGGCAGGGGTATGGCTACACCTTC
v_call: TRBV6-4; j_call: TRBJ2-1; d_call: .; clone_size: .; cdr3_aa: CASRNSLFPDEQFF; cdr3_nt: TGTGCCAGCAGAAATAGCCTTTTCCCGGATGAGCAGTTCTTC
v_call: TRBV3-1/TRBV3-2; j_call: TRBJ1-6; d_call: .; clone_size: medium-sized; cdr3_aa: CASSQEYSPLHF; cdr3_nt: TGTGCCAGCAGCCAAGAATACTCACCCCTCCACTTT
v_call: TRBV24-1; j_call: TRBJ1-2; d_call: .; clone_size: .; cdr3_aa: CATSPNPPLGVRQGYTF; cdr3_nt: TGTGCCACCAGTCCAAACCCACCTCTAGGGGTACGTCAGGGCTACACCTTC
v_call: TRBV5-1; j_call: TRBJ1-1; d_call: .; clone_size: .; cdr3_aa: CASSLAEDTEAFF; cdr3_nt: TGCGCCAGCAGCTTGGCGGAAGACACTGAAGCTTTCTTT
v_call: TRBV7-8; j_call: TRBJ2-7; d_call: .; clone_size: .; cdr3_aa: CASSSQGLGEQYF; cdr3_nt: TGTGCCAGCAGCTCACAGGGTCTGGGAGAGCAGTACTTC
v_call: TRBV7-8; j_call: TRBJ2-1; d_call: .; clone_size: once; cdr3_aa: CASSLVRAPYNEQFF; cdr3_nt: TGTGCCAGCAGCTTAGTCCGGGCCCCCTACAATGAGCAGTTCTTC
v_call: TRBV4-2; j_call: TRBJ1-6; d_call: .; clone_size: .; cdr3_aa: CASSQGTDRQGYNSPLHF; cdr3_nt: TGTGCCAGCAGCCAGGGAACCGACAGGCAGGGGTATAATTCACCCCTCCACTTT
v_call: TRBV7-2; j_call: TRBJ1-2; d_call: .; clone_size: .; cdr3_aa: CASSPVEGNFNGYTF; cdr3_nt: TGTGCCAGCAGCCCCGTCGAGGGGAATTTCAATGGCTACACCTTC
v_call: TRBV6-5; j_call: TRBJ2-1; d_call: TRBD2; clone_size: once; cdr3_aa: CASSYSRGASYNEQFF; cdr3_nt: TGTGCCAGCAGTTACTCGCGGGGGGCCTCCTACAATGAGCAGTTCTTC
v_call: TRBV3-1/TRBV3-2; j_call: TRBJ2-2; d_call: TRBD2; clone_size: .; cdr3_aa: CASSQPTSGRNTGELFF; cdr3_nt: TGTGCCAGCAGCCAGCCCACTAGCGGGAGGAACACCGGGGAGCTGTTTTTT
v_call: TRBV28; j_call: TRBJ1-2; d_call: .; clone_size: .; cdr3_aa: CASSLPESYGYTF; cdr3_nt: TGTGCCAGCAGTTTACCAGAAAGCTATGGCTACACCTTC
v_call: TRBV5-1; j_call: TRBJ2-3; d_call: .; clone_size: once; cdr3_aa: CASSSQGRTDTQYF; cdr3_nt: TGCGCCAGCAGCTCGCAGGGGCGCACAGATACGCAGTATTTT
v_call: TRBV5-4; j_call: TRBJ2-1; d_call: .; clone_size: .; cdr3_aa: CASSLQQGLNEQFF; cdr3_nt: TGTGCCAGCAGCTTGCAACAGGGTCTCAATGAGCAGTTCTTC
v_call: TRBV2; j_call: TRBJ2-7; d_call: TRBD2; clone_size: .; cdr3_aa: CASATSGGRIEQYF; cdr3_nt: TGTGCCAGCGCAACTAGCGGGGGGCGTATCGAGCAGTACTTC
v_call: TRBV7-2; j_call: TRBJ2-1; d_call: TRBD2; clone_size: few; cdr3_aa: CASSLLGRVGYNEQFF; cdr3_nt: TGTGCCAGCAGCTTATTGGGGAGGGTAGGGTACAATGAGCAGTTCTTC
v_call: TRBV5-4; j_call: TRBJ2-3; d_call: .; clone_size: few; cdr3_aa: CASSGGVGGDSSTDTQYF; cdr3_nt: TGTGCCAGCAGCGGAGGCGTAGGAGGAGACTCTAGCACAGATACGCAGTATTTT
v_call: TRBV9; j_call: TRBJ1-5; d_call: TRBD1; clone_size: .; cdr3_aa: CASSSGQGALNQPQHF; cdr3_nt: TGTGCCAGCAGCAGCGGACAGGGGGCTCTCAATCAGCCCCAGCATTTT
v_call: TRBV23-1; j_call: TRBJ2-1; d_call: .; clone_size: .; cdr3_aa: CASSQSFSGPNLHNEQFF; cdr3_nt: TGCGCCAGCAGTCAATCTTTCTCGGGACCCAACCTTCACAATGAGCAGTTCTTC
v_call: TRBV11-2; j_call: TRBJ1-3; d_call: .; clone_size: .; cdr3_aa: CASSPIRGSGNTIYF; cdr3_nt: TGTGCCAGCAGCCCCATCAGGGGTTCTGGAAACACCATATATTTT
v_call: TRBV19; j_call: TRBJ1-2; d_call: TRBD1; clone_size: .; cdr3_aa: CASKGDRVGDYGYTF; cdr3_nt: TGTGCCAGTAAGGGGGACAGGGTTGGCGACTATGGCTACACCTTC
v_call: TRBV24-1; j_call: TRBJ1-1; d_call: TRBD1; clone_size: .; cdr3_aa: CATSEYRGRAFF; cdr3_nt: TGTGCCACCAGTGAGTACAGGGGTAGGGCTTTCTTT
v_call: TRBV4-1; j_call: TRBJ1-1; d_call: .; clone_size: once; cdr3_aa: CASRPREWADTEAFF; cdr3_nt: TGCGCCAGCAGGCCCAGGGAATGGGCAGACACTGAAGCTTTCTTT
v_call: TRBV19; j_call: TRBJ1-2; d_call: .; clone_size: .; cdr3_aa: CASSEEGIYGYTF; cdr3_nt: TGTGCCAGTAGTGAAGAGGGTATCTATGGCTACACCTTC
v_call: TRBV7-9; j_call: TRBJ1-6; d_call: TRBD1; clone_size: .; cdr3_aa: CASSLGDSNHHSPLHF; cdr3_nt: TGTGCCAGCAGCTTAGGGGACAGTAACCATCATTCACCCCTCCACTTT
v_call: TRBV15; j_call: TRBJ1-1; d_call: TRBD1; clone_size: once; cdr3_aa: CATSIDRVNTEAFF; cdr3_nt: TGTGCCACCAGCATTGACAGGGTGAACACTGAAGCTTTCTTT
v_call: TRBV7-2; j_call: TRBJ2-3; d_call: TRBD2; clone_size: once; cdr3_aa: CASSLLAGATDTQYF; cdr3_nt: TGTGCCAGCAGCTTACTAGCGGGGGCCACAGATACGCAGTATTTT
v_call: TRBV6-1; j_call: TRBJ1-1; d_call: .; clone_size: .; cdr3_aa: CASTWGGGNTEAFF; cdr3_nt: TGTGCCAGCACCTGGGGAGGGGGGAACACTGAAGCTTTCTTT
v_call: TRBV3-1/TRBV3-2; j_call: TRBJ2-4; d_call: .; clone_size: once; cdr3_aa: CASSQDQNIQYF; cdr3_nt: TGTGCCAGCAGCCAAGATCAAAACATTCAGTACTTC
v_call: TRBV7-9; j_call: TRBJ2-5; d_call: .; clone_size: .; cdr3_aa: CASSSLGETQYF; cdr3_nt: TGTGCCAGCAGCTCGCTCGGGGAGACCCAGTACTTC
v_call: TRBV5-8; j_call: TRBJ2-2; d_call: .; clone_size: .; cdr3_aa: CASSLANGGLGELFF; cdr3_nt: TGTGCCAGCAGCTTGGCCAACGGAGGACTCGGGGAGCTGTTTTTT
v_call: TRBV19; j_call: TRBJ1-3; d_call: .; clone_size: once; cdr3_aa: CATEVAGSSGNTIYF; cdr3_nt: TGTGCCACCGAAGTTGCAGGGAGCTCTGGAAACACCATATATTTT
v_call: TRBV11-2; j_call: TRBJ1-2; d_call: .; clone_size: .; cdr3_aa: CASSPPQGNYGYTF; cdr3_nt: TGTGCCAGCAGCCCCCCACAGGGAAACTATGGCTACACCTTC
v_call: TRBV4-1; j_call: TRBJ2-3; d_call: .; clone_size: .; cdr3_aa: CASSRTPRVFADTQYF; cdr3_nt: TGCGCCAGCAGCCGGACCCCCAGGGTTTTTGCAGATACGCAGTATTTT
v_call: TRBV7-9; j_call: TRBJ2-7; d_call: .; clone_size: .; cdr3_aa: CASTPGAPAGYEQYF; cdr3_nt: TGTGCCAGCACCCCCGGGGCCCCGGCGGGCTACGAGCAGTACTTC
v_call: TRBV5-6; j_call: TRBJ1-3; d_call: .; clone_size: few; cdr3_aa: CASSALGSSGNTIYF; cdr3_nt: TGTGCCAGCAGCGCCCTCGGGAGCTCTGGAAACACCATATATTTT
v_call: TRBV6-6; j_call: TRBJ1-6; d_call: .; clone_size: .; cdr3_aa: CATGRESPLHF; cdr3_nt: TGTGCCACGGGGAGGGAATCACCCCTCCACTTT
v_call: TRBV7-3; j_call: TRBJ1-2; d_call: .; clone_size: .; cdr3_aa: CASSLTGKTNYGYTF; cdr3_nt: TGTGCCAGCAGCTTAACAGGCAAAACTAACTATGGCTACACCTTC
v_call: TRBV9; j_call: TRBJ1-4; d_call: .; clone_size: .; cdr3_aa: CASNQEGRVGEKLFF; cdr3_nt: TGTGCCAGCAACCAAGAGGGTCGAGTAGGGGAAAAACTGTTTTTT
v_call: TRBV10-3; j_call: TRBJ1-2; d_call: .; clone_size: .; cdr3_aa: CAISGRTANYGYTF; cdr3_nt: TGTGCCATCAGTGGGAGAACAGCTAACTATGGCTACACCTTC
v_call: TRBV18; j_call: TRBJ1-2; d_call: TRBD1; clone_size: few; cdr3_aa: CASSPGIRRGHNYGYTF; cdr3_nt: TGTGCCAGCTCACCCGGGATTCGGAGGGGGCATAACTATGGCTACACCTTC
v_call: TRBV5-1; j_call: TRBJ1-6; d_call: .; clone_size: .; cdr3_aa: CASSLAGLGSPLHF; cdr3_nt: TGCGCCAGCAGCTTGGCCGGTTTGGGTTCACCCCTCCACTTT
v_call: TRBV11-1; j_call: TRBJ2-5; d_call: .; clone_size: .; cdr3_aa: CASTPGQETQYF; cdr3_nt: TGTGCCAGCACCCCCGGCCAAGAGACCCAGTACTTC
v_call: TRBV11-2; j_call: TRBJ2-1; d_call: TRBD2; clone_size: .; cdr3_aa: CASSLELGLAGGGPYNEQFF; cdr3_nt: TGTGCCAGCAGCTTAGAACTGGGACTAGCGGGAGGGGGGCCCTACAATGAGCAGTTCTTC
v_call: TRBV24-1; j_call: TRBJ2-3; d_call: .; clone_size: .; cdr3_aa: CATSFGDTQYF; cdr3_nt: TGTGCCACCAGTTTCGGGGATACGCAGTATTTT
v_call: TRBV11-3; j_call: TRBJ2-5; d_call: TRBD1; clone_size: .; cdr3_aa: CASSPTGNGETQYF; cdr3_nt: TGTGCCAGCAGCCCGACAGGGAATGGAGAGACCCAGTACTTC
v_call: TRBV6-5; j_call: TRBJ2-7; d_call: .; clone_size: .; cdr3_aa: CASSRGDLTLYEQYF; cdr3_nt: TGTGCCAGCAGTAGGGGGGACCTGACCCTTTACGAGCAGTACTTC
v_call: TRBV12-3/TRBV12-4; j_call: TRBJ2-5; d_call: .; clone_size: .; cdr3_aa: CASSLAETQYF; cdr3_nt: TGTGCCAGCAGTTTGGCAGAGACCCAGTACTTC
v_call: TRBV6-1; j_call: TRBJ2-2; d_call: .; clone_size: .; cdr3_aa: CASSEEDRNTGELFF; cdr3_nt: TGTGCCAGCAGTGAAGAGGACAGGAACACCGGGGAGCTGTTTTTT
v_call: TRBV9; j_call: TRBJ2-7; d_call: .; clone_size: .; cdr3_aa: CASSPRAVATNEQYF; cdr3_nt: TGTGCCAGCAGCCCTAGGGCAGTTGCTACAAACGAGCAGTACTTC
v_call: TRBV4-2; j_call: TRBJ1-2; d_call: TRBD1; clone_size: once; cdr3_aa: CASSQQGGSGANYGYTF; cdr3_nt: TGTGCCAGCAGCCAACAGGGGGGGTCAGGAGCTAACTATGGCTACACCTTC
v_call: TRBV10-3; j_call: TRBJ1-2; d_call: .; clone_size: once; cdr3_aa: CAISVGGDYGYTF; cdr3_nt: TGTGCCATCAGTGTTGGGGGCGACTATGGCTACACCTTC
v_call: TRBV10-3; j_call: TRBJ1-2; d_call: .; clone_size: .; cdr3_aa: CAISESGGGDGYTF; cdr3_nt: TGTGCCATCAGTGAGTCTGGGGGGGGTGATGGCTACACCTTC